This TCR beta chain was observed in a study of TIL therapy for anti-PD-1-resistant metastatic lung cancer. Background on the study: Patients had a median age of 54 years (range about 38-85). Most patients had lung adenocarcinoma; a handful of tumors were EGFR-mutant, two ALK-rearranged; half smoked currently or formerly.

The libraries were made with immunoSEQ v3. Libraries were sequenced to about 2 million read pairs (survey) or roughly 4.5-6 million (deep). Some clones are missing from TCRdb's copy, which holds only in-frame ones; the method was immunoSEQ multiplex PCR. Among approximately 10,000 clones listed, 70% to 80% were seen once. CDR3 length: 13 residues. Germline lookup yields CDR1 GTSNPN and CDR2 SVGIG (reference sequence). V dropped 1 base and J dropped 3 bases, with 10 bases sitting between them. The time point was: pre-treatment sample, taken before nivolumab and TIL therapy. V is TRBV30 and J is TRBJ2-7; D is ambiguous. Here the sequenced sample was blood, taken at baseline. The origin of this receptor is a person between 25 and 80 years old with non-small cell lung cancer. The CDR3 sequence: CAWSGRDNYEQYF. CDR3 sequence (DNA): TGTGCCTGGAGTGGGAGAGACAACTACGAGCAGTACTTC.